Shown below are 9 T cell receptor beta chains from a single sample sequenced in a study of OX40 agonist ivuxolimab in advanced cancers. TCRdb's table, derived via immunoSEQ multiplex PCR, lists solely in-frame clones and lacks some. The sample has roughly 80,000 clones; 90% to 95% are singletons. Sequences were derived from CD4+ or CD8+ T cells sorted from blood, sampled in a trial of the OX40 agonist ivuxolimab. Receptors were obtained from an adult with an advanced solid tumor such as melanoma, head and neck, liver or kidney cancer.

This chain's CDR3 is CASSSPAGRGETQYF. CDR3 in DNA: TGTGCCAGCAGTTCCCCCGCGGGGCGAGGGGAGACCCAGTACTTC. The rearrangement joins TRBV28 to TRBJ2-5, with D possibly matching TRBD2 (6 bases). The CDR3 spans 15 residues. The V gene lost 4 bases and the J gene lost 5 bases, with 17 bases spanning the gap. Germline V gene data show CDR1 as MDHEN and CDR2 as SYDVKM. The variable domain in full, with the rest retrieved from reference TRBV28 and TRBJ2-5, is DVKVTQSSRYLVKRTGEKVFLECVQDMDHENMFWYRQDPGLGLRLIYFSYDVKMKEKGDIPEGYSVSREKKERFSLILESASTNQTSMYLCASSSPAGRGETQYFGPGTRLLVL.

J is TRBJ1-1 and V is TRBV30; D is unresolved. Trimming took off 0 bases at V and 5 bases at J, with 10 bases between the two ends. Germline loops: CDR1 GTSNPN, CDR2 SVGIG (reference sequence). The CDR3 loop spans 13 amino acids. The chain's CDR3 is CAWSVNSRTEAFF. The CDR3 region has the DNA TGTGCCTGGAGTGTAAACAGTCGGACTGAAGCTTTCTTT.

The chain couples TRBV7-6 to TRBJ2-5; D is uncertain. The germline V gene has CDR1 SGHVS and CDR2 FNYEAQ. The CDR3 covers 11 residues. The V gene lost 5 bases and the J gene lost 5 bases, with 6 bases spanning the gap. The CDR3 loop reads CASSPDETQYF. The CDR3 region has the DNA TGTGCCAGCAGCCCCGATGAGACCCAGTACTTC.

The CDR3 loop reads CAWSVGQNYEQYF. In nucleotides, the CDR3 is TGTGCCTGGAGTGTCGGACAGAACTACGAGCAGTACTTC. The rearrangement joins TRBV30 to TRBJ2-7; a weak D match, TRBD1 (6 bases). The CDR3 extends over 13 amino acids. Germline V gene lookup returns CDR1 GTSNPN and CDR2 SVGIG (reference sequence). Between the trimmed V and J ends, which lost 0 bases and 3 bases, there was a span of 9 bases.

V gene TRBV15 combines with J gene TRBJ2-7; TRBD2 aligns across 8 bases. Germline V gene lookup returns CDR1 LNHNV and CDR2 YYDKDF (reference sequence). With V trimmed by 3 bases and J by 6 bases, 7 bases remained unmatched. This CDR3 region has 14 residues. The CDR3 DNA reads as TGTGCCACCAGCAGCGGGAGGGCCGGGGGCGAGCAGTACTTC. As protein: CATSSGRAGGEQYF.

The rearrangement links TRBV9 to TRBJ2-3; 13 nucleotides agree with TRBD2. With 4 bases clipped from V and 2 bases from J, the junction kept 4 bases outside the gene matches. CDR1 is SGDLS, CDR2 YYNGEE, per germline. CDR3 length: 16 amino acids. CDR3 coding DNA: TGTGCCAGCAGCCATGGACTAGCGGGAGCCACAGATACGCAGTATTTT. This sequence encodes CASSHGLAGATDTQYF.

The chain joins TRBV28 to TRBJ1-1, with TRBD1 matching over 7 bases. The CDR3 has 13 amino acids. CDR1 is MDHEN and CDR2 is SYDVKM in the germline V gene. J lost 10 bases, V lost 7 bases, and 12 bases had no gene match. For the CDR3, the DNA is TGTGCCAGCACCTCCTCTGGGACAGAGTCAGCTTTCTTT. It translates to CASTSSGTESAFF.

The V gene is TRBV4-1, the J gene TRBJ1-1; maybe TRBD1 (5 bases). Germline V gene data show CDR1 as MGHRA and CDR2 as YSYEKL. Trimming took 4 bases from V and 3 from J, leaving 18 bases between them. CDR3 length: 16 amino acids. CDR3 nucleotides: TGCGCCAGCAGCCCCCCTCGTAGCGGGGCTTACACTGAAGCTTTCTTT. This codes for CASSPPRSGAYTEAFF.

A note on this clone: Additional DNA sequences in this sample encode the identical CDR3. V usage is TRBV7-2 and J usage is TRBJ1-1; unclear D gene. Germline V gives CDR1 SGHTA, CDR2 FQGNSA. The V and J ends lost 5 bases and 0 bases respectively, with 7 bases between them. The CDR3 has 13 residues. CDR3 region: CASSLHMNTEAFF. The CDR3 coding sequence is TGTGCCAGCAGCCTACATATGAACACTGAAGCTTTCTTT.